This T cell receptor (beta chain) was identified during a study of Graves' ophthalmopathy and Graves' hyperthyroidism. General study findings and limits: The majority of expanded thyroid clonotypes above 0.001 frequency also occurred in blood.

The CDR3 has 12 amino acids. Germline V CDR1 and CDR2: GTSNPN, SVGIG (reference sequence). Trimming left V 3 bases short and J 0 bases short, with 3 bases between. Scientists amplified the TCR beta CDR3 regions from RNA transcripts. The first-round RT-PCR employed HTBI primers together with the Qiagen OneStep RT-PCR kit. A multiplex PCR was then performed as the second round. Each CDR3 protein gets one entry after TCRdb re-called the multiplex PCR reads with MiXCR. Of fewer than 400,000 distinct CDR3 sequences listed, approximately 20% are singletons. This clonotype was counted many times. The antigen remains undetermined.

The chain couples TRBV30 to TRBJ1-3; no clear D. This clonotype originated in a woman between 18 and 29 years old with Graves' ophthalmopathy. Input material: peripheral blood. For the CDR3, the DNA is TGTGCCTGGAGAAGCTCTGGAAACACCATATATTTT. It yields the protein CAWRSSGNTIYF.